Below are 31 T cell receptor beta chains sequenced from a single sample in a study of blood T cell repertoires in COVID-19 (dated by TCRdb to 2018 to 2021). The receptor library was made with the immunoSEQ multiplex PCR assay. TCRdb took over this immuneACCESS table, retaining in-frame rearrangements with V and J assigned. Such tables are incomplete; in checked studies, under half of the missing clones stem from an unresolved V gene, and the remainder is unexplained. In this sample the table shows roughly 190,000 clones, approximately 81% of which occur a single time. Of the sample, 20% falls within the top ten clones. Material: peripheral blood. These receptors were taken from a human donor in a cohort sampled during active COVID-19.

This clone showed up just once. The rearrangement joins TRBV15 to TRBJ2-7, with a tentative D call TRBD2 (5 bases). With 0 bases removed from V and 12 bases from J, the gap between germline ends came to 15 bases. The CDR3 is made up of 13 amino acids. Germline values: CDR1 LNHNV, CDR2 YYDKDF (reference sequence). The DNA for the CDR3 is TGTGCCACCAGCAGAGATCTCCGGGATAGGAGGTACTTC. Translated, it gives CATSRDLRDRRYF.

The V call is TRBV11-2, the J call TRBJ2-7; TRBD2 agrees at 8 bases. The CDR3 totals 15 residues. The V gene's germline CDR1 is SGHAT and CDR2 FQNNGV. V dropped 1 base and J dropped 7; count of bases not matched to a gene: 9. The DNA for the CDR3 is TGTGCCAGCAGCTTAGTAGTGGGCGGGGGGAGTGAGCAGTACGTC. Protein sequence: CASSLVVGGGSEQYV.

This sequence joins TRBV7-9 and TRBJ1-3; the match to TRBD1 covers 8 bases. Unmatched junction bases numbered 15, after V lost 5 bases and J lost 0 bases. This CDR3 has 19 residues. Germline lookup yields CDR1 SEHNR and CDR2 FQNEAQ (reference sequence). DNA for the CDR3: TGTGCCAGCAGCCCCCGACAGGGGATCGAATTCTTCTCTGGAAACACCATATATTTT. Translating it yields CASSPRQGIEFFSGNTIYF. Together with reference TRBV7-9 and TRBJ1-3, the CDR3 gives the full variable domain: DTGVSQNPRHKITKRGQNVTFRCDPISEHNRLYWYRQTLGQGPEFLTYFQNEAQLEKSRLLSDRFSAERPKGSFSTLEIQRTEQGDSAMYLCASSPRQGIEFFSGNTIYFGEGSWLTVV.

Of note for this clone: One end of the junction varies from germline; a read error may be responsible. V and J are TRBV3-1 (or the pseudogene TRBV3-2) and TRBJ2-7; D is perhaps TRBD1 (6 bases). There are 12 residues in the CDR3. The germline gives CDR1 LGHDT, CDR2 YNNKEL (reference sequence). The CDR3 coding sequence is TGTGCCAGCAGCCAAGTGTTAGGGACACCTTTCTTC. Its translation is CASSQVLGTPFF.

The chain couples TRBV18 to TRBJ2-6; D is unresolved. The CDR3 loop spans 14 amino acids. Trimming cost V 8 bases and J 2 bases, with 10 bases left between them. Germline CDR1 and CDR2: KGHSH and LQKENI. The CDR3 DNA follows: TGTGCCAGCCTTTACGGTGCTGGGGCCAACGTCCTGACTTTC. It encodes CASLYGAGANVLTF.

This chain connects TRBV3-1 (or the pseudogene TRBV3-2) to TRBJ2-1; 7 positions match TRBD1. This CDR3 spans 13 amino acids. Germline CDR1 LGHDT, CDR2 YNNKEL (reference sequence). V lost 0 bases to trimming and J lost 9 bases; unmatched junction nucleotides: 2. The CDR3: CASSQETGSEQFF. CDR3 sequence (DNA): TGTGCCAGCAGCCAAGAGACAGGGTCTGAGCAGTTCTTC.

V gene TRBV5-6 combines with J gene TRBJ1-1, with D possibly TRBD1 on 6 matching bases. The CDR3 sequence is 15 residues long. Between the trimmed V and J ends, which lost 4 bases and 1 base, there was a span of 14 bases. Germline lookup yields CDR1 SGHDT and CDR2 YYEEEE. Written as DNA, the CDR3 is TGTGCCAGCAGCGTGAAGGGACACTCGAACACTGAAGCTTTCTTT. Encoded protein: CASSVKGHSNTEAFF. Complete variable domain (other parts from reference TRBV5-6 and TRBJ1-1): DAGVTQSPTHLIKTRGQQVTLRCSPKSGHDTVSWYQQALGQGPQFIFQYYEEEERQRGNFPDRFSGHQFPNYSSELNVNALLLGDSALYLCASSVKGHSNTEAFFGQGTRLTVV.

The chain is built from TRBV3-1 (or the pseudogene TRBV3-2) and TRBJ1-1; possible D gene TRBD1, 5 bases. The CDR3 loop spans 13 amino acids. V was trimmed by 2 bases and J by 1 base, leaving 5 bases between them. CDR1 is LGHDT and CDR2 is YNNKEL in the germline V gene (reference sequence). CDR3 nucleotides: TGTGCCAGCAGCCAACAGGGGAACACTGAAGCTTTCTTT. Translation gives CASSQQGNTEAFF.

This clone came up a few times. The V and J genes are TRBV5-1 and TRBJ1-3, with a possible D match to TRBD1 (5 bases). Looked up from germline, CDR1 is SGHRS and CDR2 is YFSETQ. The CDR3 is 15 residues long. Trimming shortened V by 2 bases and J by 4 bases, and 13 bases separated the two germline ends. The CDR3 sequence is CASSLDSGSGNTIYF. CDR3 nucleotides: TGCGCCAGCAGCTTAGACAGTGGCTCAGGAAACACCATATATTTT.

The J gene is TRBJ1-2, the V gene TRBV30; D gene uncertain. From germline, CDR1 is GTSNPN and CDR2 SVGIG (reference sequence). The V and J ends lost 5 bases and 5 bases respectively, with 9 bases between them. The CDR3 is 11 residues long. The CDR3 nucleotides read TGTGCCTGGGAGGCTCTTTATGGCTACACCTTC. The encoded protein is CAWEALYGYTF.

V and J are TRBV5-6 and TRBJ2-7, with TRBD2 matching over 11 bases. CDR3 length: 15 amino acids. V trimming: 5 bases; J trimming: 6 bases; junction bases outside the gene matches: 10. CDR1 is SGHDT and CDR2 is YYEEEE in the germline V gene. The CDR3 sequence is CASSPRLAGPFEQYV. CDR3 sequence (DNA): TGTGCCAGCAGTCCGAGACTAGCGGGGCCCTTCGAGCAGTACGTC.

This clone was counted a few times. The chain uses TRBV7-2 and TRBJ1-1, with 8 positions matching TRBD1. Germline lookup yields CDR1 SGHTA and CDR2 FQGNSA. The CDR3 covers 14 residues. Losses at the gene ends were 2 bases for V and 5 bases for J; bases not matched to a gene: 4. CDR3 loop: CASSLMQGATEAFF. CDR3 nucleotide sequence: TGTGCCAGCAGCTTAATGCAGGGGGCAACTGAAGCTTTCTTT.

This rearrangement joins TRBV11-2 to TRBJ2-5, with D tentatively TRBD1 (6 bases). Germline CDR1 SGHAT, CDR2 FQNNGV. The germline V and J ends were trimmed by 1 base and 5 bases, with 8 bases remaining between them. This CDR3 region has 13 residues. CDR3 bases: TGTGCCAGCAGCTTAGCAGGGGCGGAGACCCAGTACTTC. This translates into CASSLAGAETQYF.

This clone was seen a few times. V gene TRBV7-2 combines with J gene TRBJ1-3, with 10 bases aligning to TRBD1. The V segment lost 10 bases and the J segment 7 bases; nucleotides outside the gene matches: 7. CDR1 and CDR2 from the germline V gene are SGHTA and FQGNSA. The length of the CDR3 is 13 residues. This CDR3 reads CATARDRGNTIYF. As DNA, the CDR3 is TGTGCCACCGCGAGGGACAGGGGTAACACCATATATTTT.

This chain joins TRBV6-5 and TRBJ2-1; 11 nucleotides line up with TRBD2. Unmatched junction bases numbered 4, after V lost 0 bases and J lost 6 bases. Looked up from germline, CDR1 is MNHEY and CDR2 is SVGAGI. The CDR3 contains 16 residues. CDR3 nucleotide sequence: TGTGCCAGCAGTTACTCGTTTCTAGCGGGAGGCAATGAGCAGTTCTTC. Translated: CASSYSFLAGGNEQFF.

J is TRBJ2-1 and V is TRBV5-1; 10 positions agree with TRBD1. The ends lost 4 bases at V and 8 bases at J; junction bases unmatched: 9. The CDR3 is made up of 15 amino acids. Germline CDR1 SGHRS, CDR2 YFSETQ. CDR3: CASSPSGTGAHEQFF. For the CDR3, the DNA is TGCGCCAGCAGCCCGTCCGGGACAGGGGCGCATGAGCAGTTCTTC.

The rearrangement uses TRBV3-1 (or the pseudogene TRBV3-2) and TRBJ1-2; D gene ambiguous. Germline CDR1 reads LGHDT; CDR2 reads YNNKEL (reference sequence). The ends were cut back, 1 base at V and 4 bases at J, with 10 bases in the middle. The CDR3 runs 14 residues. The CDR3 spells CASSQGPPGYGYTF. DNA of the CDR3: TGTGCCAGCAGCCAAGGGCCACCGGGCTATGGCTACACCTTC.

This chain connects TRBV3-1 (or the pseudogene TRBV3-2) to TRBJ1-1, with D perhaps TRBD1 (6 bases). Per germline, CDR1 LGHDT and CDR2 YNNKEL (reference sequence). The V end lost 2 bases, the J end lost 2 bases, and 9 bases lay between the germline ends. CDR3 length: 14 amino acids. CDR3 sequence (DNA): TGTGCCAGCAGCCAAATGACAGGAAACACTGAAGCTTTCTTT. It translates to CASSQMTGNTEAFF.

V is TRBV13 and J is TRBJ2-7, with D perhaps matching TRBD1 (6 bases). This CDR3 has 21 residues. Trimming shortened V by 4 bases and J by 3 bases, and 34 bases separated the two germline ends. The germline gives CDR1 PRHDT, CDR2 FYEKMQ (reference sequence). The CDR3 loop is CASSSVRAGVGMGAFGYEQYV. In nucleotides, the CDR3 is TGTGCCAGCAGCTCAGTTCGGGCAGGGGTTGGGATGGGGGCATTTGGCTACGAGCAGTACGTC.

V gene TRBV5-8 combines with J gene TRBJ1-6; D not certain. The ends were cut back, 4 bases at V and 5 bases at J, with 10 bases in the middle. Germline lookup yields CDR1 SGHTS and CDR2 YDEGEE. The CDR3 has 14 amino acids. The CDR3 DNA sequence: TGTGCCAGCAGCCGAGCGGCCCATAATTCACCCCTCCACTTT. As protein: CASSRAAHNSPLHF.

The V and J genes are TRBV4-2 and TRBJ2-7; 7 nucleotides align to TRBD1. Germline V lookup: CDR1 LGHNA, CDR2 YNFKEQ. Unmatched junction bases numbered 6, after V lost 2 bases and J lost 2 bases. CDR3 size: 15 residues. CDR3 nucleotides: TGTGCCAGCAGCCAAACCGGGACAGTAGCCTACGAGCAGTACTTC. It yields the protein CASSQTGTVAYEQYF.

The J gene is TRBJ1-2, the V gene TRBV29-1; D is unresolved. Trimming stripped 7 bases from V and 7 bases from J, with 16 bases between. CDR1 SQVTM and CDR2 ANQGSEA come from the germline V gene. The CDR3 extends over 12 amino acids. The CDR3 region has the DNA TGCAGCGCTTTCTATCAAGTGATTGGCTACACCTTC. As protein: CSAFYQVIGYTF.

CDR3 in DNA: TGTGCCAGCATCAACAGGGCTAACTATGGCTACACCTTC. It translates to CASINRANYGYTF. The chain combines TRBV28 with TRBJ1-2; maybe TRBD1 (6 bases). Trimming stripped 7 bases from V and 0 bases from J, with 9 bases between. Germline CDR1 and CDR2: MDHEN and SYDVKM. This CDR3 has 13 residues.

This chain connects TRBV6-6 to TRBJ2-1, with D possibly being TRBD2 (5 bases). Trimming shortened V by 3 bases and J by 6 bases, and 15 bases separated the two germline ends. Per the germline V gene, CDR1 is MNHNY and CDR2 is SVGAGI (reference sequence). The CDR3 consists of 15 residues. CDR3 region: CASSYPIRRVNEQFF. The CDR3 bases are TGTGCCAGCAGTTATCCCATCAGGCGGGTCAATGAGCAGTTCTTC.

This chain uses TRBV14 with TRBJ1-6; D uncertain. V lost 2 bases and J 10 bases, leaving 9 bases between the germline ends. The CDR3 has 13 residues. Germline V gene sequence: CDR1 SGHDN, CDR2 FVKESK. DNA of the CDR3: TGTGCCAGCAGCCAACGTCGTGAGTCACCCCTCCACTTT. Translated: CASSQRRESPLHF.

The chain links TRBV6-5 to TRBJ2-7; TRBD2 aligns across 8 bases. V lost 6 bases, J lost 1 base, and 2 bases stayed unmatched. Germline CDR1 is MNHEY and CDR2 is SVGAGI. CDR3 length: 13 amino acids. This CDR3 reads CASRAGGSYEQYV. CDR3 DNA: TGTGCCAGCAGGGCGGGGGGTTCCTACGAGCAGTACGTC.

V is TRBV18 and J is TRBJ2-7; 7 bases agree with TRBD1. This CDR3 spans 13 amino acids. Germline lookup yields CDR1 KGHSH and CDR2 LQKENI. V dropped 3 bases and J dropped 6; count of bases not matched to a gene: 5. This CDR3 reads CASSPGQTVEQYV. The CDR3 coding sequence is TGTGCCAGCTCACCGGGACAGACGGTCGAGCAGTACGTC.

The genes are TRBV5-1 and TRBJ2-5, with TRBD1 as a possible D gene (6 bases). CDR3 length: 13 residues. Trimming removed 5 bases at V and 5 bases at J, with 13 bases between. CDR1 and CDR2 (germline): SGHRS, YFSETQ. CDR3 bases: TGCGCCAGCAGGGGGGCGGATCTGGAGACCCAGTACTTC. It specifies CASRGADLETQYF.

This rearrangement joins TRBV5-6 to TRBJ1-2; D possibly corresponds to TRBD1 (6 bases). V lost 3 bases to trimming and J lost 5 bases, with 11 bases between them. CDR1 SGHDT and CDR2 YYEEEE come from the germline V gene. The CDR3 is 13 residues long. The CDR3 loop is CASSSLGAYGYTF. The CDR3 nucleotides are TGTGCCAGCAGCTCCTTGGGGGCGTATGGCTACACCTTC.

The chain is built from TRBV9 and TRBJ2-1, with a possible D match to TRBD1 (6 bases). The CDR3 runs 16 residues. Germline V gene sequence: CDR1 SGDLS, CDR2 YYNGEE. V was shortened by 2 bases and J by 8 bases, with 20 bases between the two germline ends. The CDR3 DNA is TGTGCCAGCAGCGTGGGGGCAGCGGATGATGCCGATGAGCAGTTCTTC. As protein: CASSVGAADDADEQFF.

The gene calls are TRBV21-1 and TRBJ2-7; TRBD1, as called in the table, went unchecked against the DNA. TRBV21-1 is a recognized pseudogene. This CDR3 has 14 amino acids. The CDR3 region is CASQEGTSTYEQYV. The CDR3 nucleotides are TGTGCCAGCCAGGAAGGGACATCGACCTACGAGCAGTACGTC.